This TCR beta chain was captured by sequencing in a study of T cell responses to AZD1222 COVID-19 vaccine (dated by TCRdb to the early 2020s). Notes on the research overall: AZD1222 recipients whose second dose came at about 4 weeks and those whose second dose came at about 12 weeks were combined into one group, since spike-specific TCR depth and breadth did not differ between the two schedules. A total of under 250 trial participants underwent TCR sequencing, of whom 207 had received two doses of AZD1222 and approximately 26 had received two doses of the MenACWY control vaccine. Enrollment into the trials was organized by age into subgroups of 18-55, 56-69 and 70-plus years, and those subgroups contained roughly 150, 30 and 60 TCR-sequenced participants, respectively.

The research as a whole found: CD4 TCRs associated with the vaccine covered the entire spike protein, and the dominant responses were in regions 160-218 and 743-854. Most participants were white British and females outnumbered males, and the authors suggested that clonal diversity may have been underestimated. Nearly half of unique spike-specific TCRs reportedly recognized epitopes outside regions mutated in the B.1.351 and B.1.1.7 variants. A significant rise in spike-specific TCR breadth and depth was observed after two AZD1222 doses relative to day 0 and relative to MenACWY recipients. In the small 56-69-year group, the increase in depth fell short of significance, most likely because of low power. Conclusions about previously exposed vaccinees are limited because only 6 or 7 AZD1222 recipients were SARS-CoV-2 seropositive at baseline. Because no day 14 peak-response samples were available, repertoires were characterized only after the peak T cell response.

Interpreted using the paper, the time point label stands for: baseline before first vaccination. The vaccinee samples were drawn from two UK trials, COV001 and COV002, one of which was a single-blind randomized controlled phase 2/3 trial testing AZD1222 (ChAdOx1 nCoV-19) in healthy adults. For TCRbeta chain sequencing, PBMC samples from trial participants were taken at day 0 and at day 28 after the second dose. About this clone: Which antigen it targets is not known. Base qualities are not provided; no much larger clone lies one nucleotide away.

The germline V gene provides CDR1 LGHNA and CDR2 YSLEER. V is pared back by 0 bases and J by 1 base, with 9 bases lying between the germline termini. The CDR3, cysteine through phenylalanine, is 15 amino acids long. The CDR3 DNA has 45 bases and is translated from base 1. The CDR3 regions of human TCRbeta chains were analyzed by immunosequencing. The paper's data handling went like this. Repertoire TCRs were checked for matches against a reference library of SARS-CoV-2-specific TCRs that had been generated using the MIRA antigen-specificity platform. Breadth meant the fraction of unique TCRs that were SARS-CoV-2-associated, whereas depth meant the fraction of total T cells that were SARS-CoV-2-associated. Using the MIRA data, each spike-specific TCR was mapped to the spike region that the TCR reacts to and placed in a CD4 or CD8 class. Log10-transformed breadth and depth values were compared by one-way ANOVA with Sidak's multiple comparisons tests. TCRdb stores this immuneACCESS table with in-frame sequences only. Part of the clones is absent; in the studies checked, under half of the shortfall reflects unresolved V genes, and no reason is known for the rest. V and J calls and clone size follow that table, whereas D and trimming were derived from the DNA. The sample contains approximately 140,000 clones, about 95% of them found a single time. 0.95% to 1.5% of the sample belongs to the ten largest clones.

This clonotype originated in an adult in good health. The rearrangement joined TRBV4-3 to TRBJ1-1, with TRBD1 as a weak D call on 5 bases. The sequences come from peripheral blood, collected on day 0 of AZD1222 vaccination. The CDR3 sequence is CASSQEQVSNTEAFF. In nucleotide form, the sequence is TGCGCCAGCAGCCAAGAACAGGTTTCGAACACTGAAGCTTTCTTT.